A single sample gave rise to the 8 T cell receptor beta chains below, sequenced in a study of cytomegalovirus exposure and HLA in healthy donors. Assay: immunoSEQ multiplex PCR; the TCRdb copy retains only in-frame clones and omits some. The sample lists 130,000 to 150,000 clones; roughly 88% were seen once. Specimen: PBMCs. These receptors were collected from a woman aged 18-30 years in good health and CMV-seropositive.

This chain links TRBV6-1 with TRBJ1-5, with 7 bases aligning to TRBD1. The V gene end was trimmed by 7 bases and the J gene end by 3 bases; junction bases not matched to a gene: 6. The CDR3 runs 14 residues. Germline CDR1 reads MNHNS; CDR2 reads SASEGT. The CDR3 sequence is CASNHRGINQPQHF. The CDR3 DNA reads as TGTGCCAGCAACCACAGGGGAATCAATCAGCCCCAGCATTTT.

The chain uses TRBV27 and TRBJ2-3, with TRBD2 identical over 14 bases. Germline V gene lookup returns CDR1 MNHEY and CDR2 SMNVEV (reference sequence). CDR3 length: 16 residues. V dropped 4 bases and J dropped 4; count of bases not matched to a gene: 4. The CDR3 coding sequence is TGTGCCAGCAGTTGGAGACTAGCGGGGGGGCCAGATACGCAGTATTTT. Translated, it gives CASSWRLAGGPDTQYF.

This clone was counted a few times. The chain couples TRBV29-1 to TRBJ1-5, with 8 bases that match TRBD1. CDR3 size: 15 residues. The germline CDR1 and CDR2 sequences are SQVTM and ANQGSEA. J gave up 0 bases and V 4 bases, and 5 bases lay outside the gene matches. This CDR3 reads CSVGTGLNSNQPQHF. CDR3 nucleotides: TGCAGCGTTGGGACAGGGCTCAATAGCAATCAGCCCCAGCATTTT.

The V gene is TRBV5-4, the J gene TRBJ2-7, with 8 bases that match TRBD1. CDR1 is SGHNT, CDR2 YYREEE, per germline (reference sequence). Germline trimming cut 1 base from V and 5 bases from J; bases unmatched to any gene: 5. The CDR3 sequence is 14 residues long. In DNA, the CDR3 is TGTGCCAGCAGCTTGCAGGGGGCGAGGGACGAGCAGTACTTC. Residues: CASSLQGARDEQYF. Supplemented by reference TRBV5-4 and TRBJ2-7, the full variable domain reads ETGVTQSPTHLIKTRGQQVTLRCSSQSGHNTVSWYQQALGQGPQFIFQYYREEENGRGNFPPRFSGLQFPNYSSELNVNALELDDSALYLCASSLQGARDEQYFGPGTRLTVT.

The chain couples TRBV4-1 to TRBJ2-1, with a possible D match to TRBD1 (6 bases). This CDR3 region has 14 residues. Germline V gene lookup returns CDR1 MGHRA and CDR2 YSYEKL. Trimming left V 3 bases short and J 7 bases short, with 13 bases between. The CDR3 loop is CASSHPRGLNEQFF. In DNA, the CDR3 is TGCGCCAGCAGCCACCCAAGGGGGTTGAATGAGCAGTTCTTC.

This rearrangement joins TRBV7-3 to TRBJ2-3, with 8 bases matching TRBD2. Trimming cost V 5 bases and J 5 bases; bases outside gene matches: 3. The CDR3 is 13 residues long. Germline-derived CDR1 and CDR2 are SGHTA and FQGTGA. This CDR3 is CASSRGGGDTQYF. CDR3 DNA: TGTGCCAGCAGCCGGGGGGGAGGAGATACGCAGTATTTT.

In its sample, this clone was seen once. The gene calls are TRBV28 and TRBJ2-7, with TRBD1 matching over 8 bases. Germline CDR1 is MDHEN and CDR2 is SYDVKM. The CDR3 is 14 amino acids. V gave up 5 bases and J gave up 4 bases; unmatched junction bases: 7. CDR3 bases: TGTGCCAGCAGTCCTCAGGACAGGGAATACGAGCAGTACTTC. Its protein is CASSPQDREYEQYF. The entire variable domain, with the rest obtained from reference TRBV28 and TRBJ2-7, is as follows: DVKVTQSSRYLVKRTGEKVFLECVQDMDHENMFWYRQDPGLGLRLIYFSYDVKMKEKGDIPEGYSVSREKKERFSLILESASTNQTSMYLCASSPQDREYEQYFGPGTRLTVT.

The rearrangement uses TRBV15 and TRBJ1-5, with 8 bases matching TRBD1. The CDR3 contains 15 residues. Germline CDR1 is LNHNV and CDR2 is YYDKDF (reference sequence). The trim removed 6 bases at V and 10 bases at J, leaving 14 bases unmatched. The CDR3 spells CATSTRGQGLLPQHF. Here the CDR3 DNA reads TGTGCCACCAGTACTAGAGGACAGGGTCTGCTTCCCCAGCATTTT.